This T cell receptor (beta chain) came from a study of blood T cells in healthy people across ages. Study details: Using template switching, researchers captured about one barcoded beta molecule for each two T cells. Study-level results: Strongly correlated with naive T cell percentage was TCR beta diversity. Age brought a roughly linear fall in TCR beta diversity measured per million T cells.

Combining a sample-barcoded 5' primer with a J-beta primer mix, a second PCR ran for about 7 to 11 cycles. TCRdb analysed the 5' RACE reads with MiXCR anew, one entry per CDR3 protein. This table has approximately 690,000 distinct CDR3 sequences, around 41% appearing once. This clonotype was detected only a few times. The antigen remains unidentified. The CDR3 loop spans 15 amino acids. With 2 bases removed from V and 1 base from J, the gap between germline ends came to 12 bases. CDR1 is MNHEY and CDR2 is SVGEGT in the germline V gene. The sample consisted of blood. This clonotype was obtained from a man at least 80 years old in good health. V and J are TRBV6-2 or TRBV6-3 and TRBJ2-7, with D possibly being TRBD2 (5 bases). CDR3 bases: TGTGCCAGCAGTTACGAAGCGGACTTTTCCTACGAGCAGTACTTC. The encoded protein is CASSYEADFSYEQYF.